This T cell receptor (beta chain) was observed in a study of T cells in Graves' hyperthyroidism and ophthalmopathy. In the study overall: Before any treatment, at initial diagnosis, peripheral blood was collected. Study findings and constraints: Blood also carried most thyroid clonotypes expanded above 0.001.

RNA transcripts gave rise to amplified TCR beta CDR3 regions. TCR CDR3 regions were first amplified by RT-PCR with HTBI primers. TCRdb passed the multiplex PCR reads through MiXCR, listing each CDR3 protein once. The sample lists fewer than 900,000 distinct CDR3 sequences, 15% to 20% occurring once. V dropped 1 base and J dropped 4; count of bases not matched to a gene: 6. Germline assignment: CDR1 SGHRS and CDR2 YFSETQ. This CDR3 has 16 amino acids. In its sample, this clonotype was seen a few times. The antigen is undetermined. With a duration under 2 months, the hyperthyroidism was newly diagnosed in patients aged 18 to 65. First hyperthyroidism diagnosis is when the blood sample was obtained, before any ophthalmopathy symptoms.

What was sequenced was blood. This chain links TRBV5-1 with TRBJ2-2; 8 nucleotides align to TRBD1. The clonotype originates from a woman aged 45-59 years with Graves' hyperthyroidism that later progressed to Graves' ophthalmopathy. CDR3 nucleotide sequence: TGCGCCAGCAGCTTGACGCCACAGGGGGTCACCGGGGAGCTGTTTTTT. Translated, it gives CASSLTPQGVTGELFF.